A selection of T cell receptor beta chains follows, all from one sample in a study of post-analysis software for immune sequencing data. TCRdb reanalysed the PCR reads using MiXCR and keeps one entry per CDR3 protein. The sample consists of roughly 800,000 distinct CDR3 sequences, about 27% of them appearing once. Sequencing was done on a sample of blood. The source of these receptors is a girl aged 10-17 years with multiple sclerosis. The CDR3 runs from the conserved cysteine through the conserved F or W. Fields, in order: V gene, J gene, clone size, D gene, CDR3 DNA, CDR3 protein. A D gene is named only where the DNA matches it firmly. A clone size is listed for some rows: how often the clone was seen (once, few, many), or a class if it is expanded.

v_call: TRBV20-1; j_call: TRBJ2-3; clone_size: -; d_call: TRBD2; cdr3_nt: TGCAGTGCTTGTAGCGGGAGCAACTTAGGGGATACGCAGTATTTT; cdr3_aa: CSACSGSNLGDTQYF
v_call: TRBV7-9; j_call: TRBJ2-1; clone_size: -; d_call: -; cdr3_nt: TGTGCCAGCAGCGCCTCTTTGGTGCAGTTCTTC; cdr3_aa: CASSASLVQFF
v_call: TRBV7-8; j_call: TRBJ1-2; clone_size: -; d_call: -; cdr3_nt: TGTGCCAGCAGCATCCTTGGGGGCATGAACTATGGCTACACCTTC; cdr3_aa: CASSILGGMNYGYTF
v_call: TRBV24-1; j_call: TRBJ2-5; clone_size: few; d_call: TRBD1; cdr3_nt: TGTGCCACCAGTGACCGAGGACAGGGGGCCAAACAAGAGACCCAGTACTTC; cdr3_aa: CATSDRGQGAKQETQYF
v_call: TRBV7-2; j_call: TRBJ2-7; clone_size: -; d_call: -; cdr3_nt: TGTGCCAGCAGCTTAGATCGGGGGGCGGGTGAGCAGTACTTC; cdr3_aa: CASSLDRGAGEQYF
v_call: TRBV7-9; j_call: TRBJ2-7; clone_size: few; d_call: TRBD1; cdr3_nt: TGTGCCAGCAGCGGACAGGGGATCTACGAGCAGTACTTC; cdr3_aa: CASSGQGIYEQYF
v_call: TRBV5-1; j_call: TRBJ2-1; clone_size: -; d_call: -; cdr3_nt: TGCGCCAGCAGCCGCGACACCTCTCGAGGGGATGAGCAGTTCTTC; cdr3_aa: CASSRDTSRGDEQFF
v_call: TRBV4-3; j_call: TRBJ2-7; clone_size: many; d_call: -; cdr3_nt: TGCGCCAGCAGCCGCGGGACAGACAGCTCCTACGAGCAGTACTTC; cdr3_aa: CASSRGTDSSYEQYF
v_call: TRBV5-1; j_call: TRBJ2-1; clone_size: many; d_call: -; cdr3_nt: TGCGCCAGCAGCTTGGTACAGAGCTCCTACAATGAGCAGTTCTTC; cdr3_aa: CASSLVQSSYNEQFF
v_call: TRBV2; j_call: TRBJ2-5; clone_size: -; d_call: -; cdr3_nt: TGTGCCAGCATGAGGGATGCGGAGACCCAGTACTTC; cdr3_aa: CASMRDAETQYF
v_call: TRBV7-2; j_call: TRBJ1-1; clone_size: few; d_call: TRBD1; cdr3_nt: TGTGCCAGCAGCTCGGGACAGCTGAACACTGAAGCTTTCTTT; cdr3_aa: CASSSGQLNTEAFF
v_call: TRBV4-3; j_call: TRBJ2-2; clone_size: -; d_call: -; cdr3_nt: TGCGCCAGCAGCCAAGAGATTTTCGGGGAGCTGTTTTTT; cdr3_aa: CASSQEIFGELFF
v_call: TRBV7-9; j_call: TRBJ2-3; clone_size: -; d_call: -; cdr3_nt: TGTGCCAGCAGCTTTGCAGGACGCACAGATACGCAGTATTTT; cdr3_aa: CASSFAGRTDTQYF
v_call: TRBV7-9; j_call: TRBJ2-3; clone_size: -; d_call: TRBD2; cdr3_nt: TGTGCCAGCAGCTTTCCGGGACTAGCGGGAGCAGATACGCAGTATTTT; cdr3_aa: CASSFPGLAGADTQYF
v_call: TRBV20-1; j_call: TRBJ2-1; clone_size: few; d_call: TRBD2; cdr3_nt: TGCAGTGCTAGAGATGGCGGGAGGGCCTACAATGAGCAGTTCTTC; cdr3_aa: CSARDGGRAYNEQFF